This note documents a single TCR beta chain sequence. The data stem from a study of blood T cell repertoires in COVID-19. Study as a whole: Samples came from the United States, Italy and Spain, spanning acute and convalescent COVID-19. The analysed material was cDNA or gDNA that came from T cells, B-cell-depleted T cells, or PBMCs.

Original analysis: Reference gene primer amplification yielded estimated nucleated cell counts. The table came from immunoSEQ multiplex PCR; TCRdb's copy has only in-frame clones and leaves some out. That table is the source of V, J and clone size, and D and trimming were worked out from the DNA. The table has more than 150,000 clones, over 75% seen once; the top ten hold roughly 14%. The V end was cut by 4 bases, the J end by 1 base, with 16 bases between. CDR1 is MNHEY and CDR2 is SVGEGT in the germline V gene. This CDR3 is 17 amino acids long. Sequencing used peripheral blood. This receptor was taken from a man between 45 and 60 years old who had recovered from COVID-19. This sequence joins TRBV6-2 or TRBV6-3 and TRBJ2-2; D may be TRBD2 (6 bases). The DNA for the CDR3 is TGTGCCAGCAGTTCCGCCCCCGGGAGATGGAACACCGGGGAGCTGTTTTTT. Amino acid sequence: CASSSAPGRWNTGELFF.